Described below is a single TCR beta chain sequence and its context. Its antigen remains unidentified. This entry is derived from a study of PD-L1 blockade in urothelial cancer. Across the study: Male sex and bladder-origin urothelial cancer characterized about 85% of the 29 patients. Each blood sample yielded a median of 141,255 T cells. Samples of blood were analyzed 3 weeks (second dose) and 6 weeks after treatment start.

The CDR3 extends over 14 amino acids. The germline V gene encodes CDR1 SGHNT and CDR2 YYREEE (reference sequence). The V end lost 5 bases, the J end lost 0 bases, and 12 bases lay between the germline ends. Study-level points and caveats: Durable-benefit cases showed more tumor-associated blood clone expansion at 3 weeks.

The data were produced by immunoSEQ multiplex PCR, yet TCRdb's version contains in-frame clones alone and is incomplete. The data hold approximately 26,000 clones, with 86% observed a single time. The sample consisted of PBMCs, taken around atezolizumab (anti-PD-L1) treatment. V is TRBV5-4 and J is TRBJ2-7; a possible D gene is TRBD2 (6 bases). The sequence came from a man aged 55 to 69 with urothelial cancer. The CDR3 sequence: CASSFGGSSYEQYF. CDR3 nucleotides: TGTGCCAGCAGTTTCGGAGGGAGCTCCTACGAGCAGTACTTC.